This T cell receptor beta chain was captured in a study of blood T cell repertoires in COVID-19. Across the study: Samples representing acute and convalescent COVID-19 were sourced from the United States, Italy and Spain. The analysed material was cDNA or gDNA that came from T cells, B-cell-depleted T cells, or PBMCs.

The germline V gene has CDR1 MNHNY and CDR2 SVGAGI (reference sequence). There are 12 residues in the CDR3. V shed 6 bases and J shed 7 bases, with 10 bases lying between them. This clone was counted between two and nine times. In the authors' methods: For nucleated cells, counts were estimated from reference gene primer amplification. TCRdb's copy holds only in-frame clones and misses some; the assay was immunoSEQ multiplex PCR. V and J calls and clone size follow that table, whereas D and trimming were derived from the DNA. The sample gives approximately 190,000 clones, over 75% of which show up once; approximately 5.6% is in the top ten.

The V gene is TRBV6-6, the J gene TRBJ2-1, with D possibly being TRBD1 (6 bases). The clonotype was recovered from a woman between 40 and 50 years old who had recovered from COVID-19. Specimen: peripheral blood. This CDR3 is CASSFRGNEQFF. CDR3 in DNA: TGTGCCAGCAGCTTCAGGGGTAATGAGCAGTTCTTC.